The 24 T cell receptor beta chains below all came from one sample that was sequenced in a study of response to subunit inactivated influenza vaccine. TCRdb re-called the RT-PCR reads through MiXCR, storing one row per CDR3 protein. The table lists 500,000 to 600,000 distinct CDR3 sequences, 14% of them singletons. The specimen was PBMCs from blood, collected 12 days after vaccination. These receptors were obtained from a man between 50 and 59 years old who received an inactivated influenza vaccine.

The V call is TRBV4-1, the J call TRBJ1-5; D is uncertain. This CDR3 comprises 13 residues. The V end was cut by 0 bases, the J end by 5 bases, with 5 bases between. Germline V gene sequence: CDR1 MGHRA, CDR2 YSYEKL. Here the CDR3 reads CASSQEGYQPQHF. The CDR3 nucleotides are TGCGCCAGCAGCCAAGAGGGATATCAGCCCCAGCATTTT.

This clonotype came up once. The chain employs TRBV12-3 or TRBV12-4 and TRBJ1-5; 8 bases match TRBD1. The CDR3 consists of 16 residues. Trimming at V came to 5 bases and at J to 1 base, leaving 7 bases not matched to a gene. The CDR3 spells CASSLDRTGSNQPQHF. In DNA form, the CDR3 reads TGTGCCAGCAGTCTCGATAGGACAGGGAGCAATCAGCCCCAGCATTTT.

This sequence joins TRBV7-2 and TRBJ2-5; the D is unclear. Germline CDR1 is SGHTA and CDR2 is FQGNSA. The CDR3 has 15 residues. V shed 5 bases and J shed 3 bases, with 16 bases lying between them. DNA of the CDR3: TGTGCCAGCAGCCGGAAGGTGCCGGGCGAAGAGACCCAGTACTTC. It is translated as CASSRKVPGEETQYF. The full variable domain, rest sourced from reference TRBV7-2 and TRBJ2-5, is GAGVSQSPSNKVTEKGKDVELRCDPISGHTALYWYRQSLGQGLEFLIYFQGNSAPDKSGLPSDRFSAERTGGSVSTLTIQRTQQEDSAVYLCASSRKVPGEETQYFGPGTRLLVL.

There are a few counts of this clonotype. The chain links TRBV5-1 to TRBJ1-1; D is ambiguous. CDR1 and CDR2 (germline): SGHRS, YFSETQ. This CDR3 has 13 residues. Trimming removed 0 bases at V and 10 bases at J, with 13 bases between. The CDR3 sequence is CASSLAQPNAAFF. The CDR3 DNA sequence: TGCGCCAGCAGCTTGGCTCAGCCGAACGCAGCTTTCTTT.

The chain links TRBV29-1 to TRBJ2-5; D might be TRBD1 (5 bases). This CDR3 region has 15 residues. Germline values: CDR1 SQVTM, CDR2 ANQGSEA. The V and J ends lost 4 bases and 2 bases respectively, with 17 bases between them. In nucleotides, the CDR3 is TGCAGCGTTGGGCCCCAGCAGGGCCATCAAGAGACCCAGTACTTC. Translated: CSVGPQQGHQETQYF.

This clonotype showed up just a few times. The V gene is TRBV24-1, the J gene TRBJ2-2; 7 bases align to TRBD1. The CDR3 runs 15 residues. Germline trimming cut 6 bases from V and 4 bases from J; bases unmatched to any gene: 7. The germline V gene encodes CDR1 KGHDR and CDR2 SFDVKD. This CDR3 reads CATSTRDSVTGELFF. DNA of the CDR3: TGTGCCACCAGTACCCGGGACAGTGTCACCGGGGAGCTGTTTTTT.

This clonotype has a handful of counts. V is TRBV5-1 and J is TRBJ1-2; D is perhaps TRBD1 (6 bases). The V end was cut by 3 bases, the J end by 3 bases, with 12 bases between. Germline V CDR1 and CDR2: SGHRS, YFSETQ. The CDR3 is 14 amino acids. The CDR3 DNA reads as TGCGCCAGCAGCTCAGGGACACTGGACTATGGCTACACCTTC. Encoded protein: CASSSGTLDYGYTF.

The rearrangement joins TRBV28 to TRBJ2-7; 10 nucleotides line up with TRBD1. Germline CDR1 reads MDHEN; CDR2 reads SYDVKM. The CDR3 is made up of 16 amino acids. The V and J ends lost 7 bases and 2 bases, in that order; junction bases with no gene match: 11. The DNA of the CDR3 is TGTGCCAGCACCTTCCTGACCGGGACAGGGGCCTACGAGCAGTACTTC. This translates into CASTFLTGTGAYEQYF. Filled out from reference TRBV28 and TRBJ2-7, the complete variable domain reads DVKVTQSSRYLVKRTGEKVFLECVQDMDHENMFWYRQDPGLGLRLIYFSYDVKMKEKGDIPEGYSVSREKKERFSLILESASTNQTSMYLCASTFLTGTGAYEQYFGPGTRLTVT.

This clonotype was recorded a few times. The chain combines TRBV11-2 with TRBJ2-1; 9 positions agree with TRBD2. V gave up 1 base and J gave up 0 bases; unmatched junction bases: 13. The CDR3 contains 20 residues. Looked up from germline, CDR1 is SGHAT and CDR2 is FQNNGV. In DNA, the CDR3 is TGTGCCAGCAGCTTAGGTTATATACTAGCGGGTTTAAGCTCCTACAATGAGCAGTTCTTC. Its protein product is CASSLGYILAGLSSYNEQFF.

The chain is built from TRBV29-1 and TRBJ2-1; D possibly corresponds to TRBD1 (6 bases). Germline V gene data show CDR1 as SQVTM and CDR2 as ANQGSEA. V was pared by 2 bases and J by 9 bases, with 23 bases between. This CDR3 is 16 amino acids long. The CDR3 bases are TGCAGCGTTGAATCCCCATATGCGAGGGGGTCGGTTGAGCAGTTCTTC. It encodes CSVESPYARGSVEQFF.

The chain is built from TRBV7-8 and TRBJ2-5; TRBD1 agrees at 7 bases. The CDR3 is 14 amino acids. Germline CDR1 reads SGHVS; CDR2 reads FQNEAQ. Trimming took 3 bases from V and 5 from J; bases not matched to a gene: 6. This CDR3 reads CASSFHRGAETQYF. In nucleotides, the CDR3 is TGTGCCAGCAGCTTCCACAGGGGAGCCGAGACCCAGTACTTC.

There are a few counts of this clonotype. The gene calls are TRBV3-1 and TRBJ2-3, with a tentative D call TRBD2 (6 bases). The V end lost 4 bases, the J end lost 4 bases, and 12 bases lay between the germline ends. The germline V gene encodes CDR1 LGHDT and CDR2 YNNKEL (reference sequence). The CDR3 has 14 residues. The CDR3 spells CASSPGGASDTQYF. The CDR3 DNA is TGTGCCAGCAGCCCCGGAGGGGCGTCAGATACGCAGTATTTT.

This clonotype was detected a few times. V usage is TRBV28 and J usage is TRBJ2-5; a possible D gene is TRBD2 (5 bases). The CDR3 is 12 residues long. Germline V lookup: CDR1 MDHEN, CDR2 SYDVKM. Trimming pared 4 bases from V and 10 bases from J, leaving 13 bases between. For the CDR3, the DNA is TGTGCCAGCAGTTCCCTCATTCGGGACCAGTACTTC. Translating gives CASSSLIRDQYF. Drawing the rest from reference TRBV28 and TRBJ2-5, the complete variable domain is DVKVTQSSRYLVKRTGEKVFLECVQDMDHENMFWYRQDPGLGLRLIYFSYDVKMKEKGDIPEGYSVSREKKERFSLILESASTNQTSMYLCASSSLIRDQYFGPGTRLLVL.

J is TRBJ1-2 and V is TRBV12-3 or TRBV12-4; a weak D match, TRBD1 (6 bases). V was pared by 6 bases and J by 2 bases, with 10 bases between. There are 13 residues in the CDR3. The CDR3 sequence: CASRQGRNYGYTF. CDR3 nucleotide sequence: TGTGCCAGCAGACAGGGACGGAACTATGGCTACACCTTC.

The chain links TRBV5-1 to TRBJ2-5, with 12 bases that match TRBD2. Looked up from germline, CDR1 is SGHRS and CDR2 is YFSETQ. The J segment lost 5 bases and the V segment lost 7 bases, leaving 6 bases of the junction unmatched. This CDR3 spans 14 amino acids. In DNA, the CDR3 is TGCGCCAGCGCTAGCGGGAGGGCTTTGGAGACCCAGTACTTC. It yields the protein CASASGRALETQYF.

This chain links TRBV10-3 with TRBJ2-7; 9 bases align to TRBD1. V dropped 3 bases and J dropped 3; count of bases not matched to a gene: 15. CDR1 and CDR2 from the germline V gene are ENHRY and SYGVKD. This CDR3 has 18 residues. CDR3 sequence: CAISDSDRGMGRIYEQYF. CDR3 nucleotide sequence: TGTGCCATCAGTGATTCGGACAGGGGAATGGGGCGAATCTACGAGCAGTACTTC.

This clonotype was counted ten times or more. The V call is TRBV5-5, the J call TRBJ2-1; TRBD2 matches at 16 bases. Looked up from germline, CDR1 is SGHKS and CDR2 is YYEKEE (reference sequence). The CDR3 extends over 17 amino acids. The J segment lost 6 bases and the V segment lost 0 bases, leaving 3 bases of the junction unmatched. The CDR3 is CASSLAGLAGGRNEQFF. Here the CDR3 DNA reads TGTGCCAGCAGCTTGGCGGGACTAGCGGGGGGGCGCAATGAGCAGTTCTTC.

The chain has TRBV20-1 and TRBJ2-3; 7 nucleotides match TRBD2. J lost 1 base, V lost 5 bases, and 3 bases had no gene match. CDR3 length: 13 amino acids. The germline gives CDR1 DFQATT, CDR2 SNEGSKA (reference sequence). CDR3 in amino acids: CSAGDYRTDTQYF. CDR3 DNA: TGCAGTGCTGGGGACTACCGCACAGATACGCAGTATTTT.

This clonotype has a count of ten or more. The CDR3, as DNA: TGTGCCAGCAGCCCCTTTACCACTAGCACAGATACGCAGTATTTT. Translation: CASSPFTTSTDTQYF. The chain recombines TRBV7-3 with TRBJ2-3; D remains ambiguous. This CDR3 is 15 amino acids long. V shed 5 bases and J shed 0 bases, with 12 bases lying between them. CDR1 and CDR2 from the germline V gene are SGHTA and FQGTGA.

The V call is TRBV3-1, the J call TRBJ1-2; D ambiguous. With 4 bases removed from V and 7 bases from J, the gap between germline ends came to 22 bases. The CDR3 is made up of 16 amino acids. CDR1 is LGHDT and CDR2 is YNNKEL in the germline V gene (reference sequence). CDR3: CASSPPASLTSGGYTF. The CDR3 DNA follows: TGTGCCAGCAGCCCGCCGGCCAGCTTAACTTCAGGTGGCTACACCTTC.

This clonotype was counted a few times. The rearrangement uses TRBV30 and TRBJ2-2; D perhaps matches TRBD1 (6 bases). The CDR3 is made up of 14 amino acids. V was clipped by 3 bases and J by 2 bases, with 10 bases between them. Germline V gene lookup returns CDR1 GTSNPN and CDR2 SVGIG (reference sequence). The CDR3 nucleotides are TGTGCCTGGAGGCCGGGACACAACACCGGGGAGCTGTTTTTT. Translated, it gives CAWRPGHNTGELFF. The whole variable domain, filled in from reference TRBV30 and TRBJ2-2, reads SQTIHQWPATLVQPVGSPLSLECTVEGTSNPNLYWYRQAAGRGLQLLFYSVGIGQISSEVPQNLSASRPQDRQFILSSKKLLLSDSGFYLCAWRPGHNTGELFFGEGSRLTVL.

The chain employs TRBV11-2 and TRBJ2-3; 10 nucleotides agree with TRBD1. Germline V gives CDR1 SGHAT, CDR2 FQNNGV. The CDR3 totals 15 residues. After removal of 3 bases from V and 4 bases from J, the junction contained 4 bases not matched to a gene. DNA for the CDR3: TGTGCCAGCAGCTTCACGGACAGGGGGGCAGATACGCAGTATTTT. Translation gives CASSFTDRGADTQYF. Combining the CDR3 with reference TRBV11-2 and TRBJ2-3 gives the whole variable domain EAGVAQSPRYKIIEKRQSVAFWCNPISGHATLYWYQQILGQGPKLLIQFQNNGVVDDSQLPKDRFSAERLKGVDSTLKIQPAKLEDSAVYLCASSFTDRGADTQYFGPGTRLTVL.

The chain couples TRBV10-2 to TRBJ2-3; tentatively, D is TRBD2 (6 bases). The V end was cut by 7 bases, the J end by 2 bases, with 13 bases between. This CDR3 has 14 amino acids. Germline assignment: CDR1 WSHSY and CDR2 SAAADI. CDR3 region: CASKEGSPTDTQYF. Here the CDR3 DNA reads TGCGCCAGCAAGGAGGGGAGCCCCACAGATACGCAGTATTTT.

This clonotype was observed a few times. The chain combines TRBV7-2 with TRBJ2-5; tentative D call: TRBD1 (5 bases). This CDR3 region has 14 residues. The germline gives CDR1 SGHTA, CDR2 FQGNSA. V lost 0 bases and J 5 bases, leaving 10 bases between the germline ends. This chain's CDR3 is CASSLAKGSETQYF. DNA of the CDR3: TGTGCCAGCAGCTTAGCAAAGGGGTCGGAGACCCAGTACTTC. The complete variable domain, with remaining parts taken from reference TRBV7-2 and TRBJ2-5, reads GAGVSQSPSNKVTEKGKDVELRCDPISGHTALYWYRQSLGQGLEFLIYFQGNSAPDKSGLPSDRFSAERTGGSVSTLTIQRTQQEDSAVYLCASSLAKGSETQYFGPGTRLLVL.